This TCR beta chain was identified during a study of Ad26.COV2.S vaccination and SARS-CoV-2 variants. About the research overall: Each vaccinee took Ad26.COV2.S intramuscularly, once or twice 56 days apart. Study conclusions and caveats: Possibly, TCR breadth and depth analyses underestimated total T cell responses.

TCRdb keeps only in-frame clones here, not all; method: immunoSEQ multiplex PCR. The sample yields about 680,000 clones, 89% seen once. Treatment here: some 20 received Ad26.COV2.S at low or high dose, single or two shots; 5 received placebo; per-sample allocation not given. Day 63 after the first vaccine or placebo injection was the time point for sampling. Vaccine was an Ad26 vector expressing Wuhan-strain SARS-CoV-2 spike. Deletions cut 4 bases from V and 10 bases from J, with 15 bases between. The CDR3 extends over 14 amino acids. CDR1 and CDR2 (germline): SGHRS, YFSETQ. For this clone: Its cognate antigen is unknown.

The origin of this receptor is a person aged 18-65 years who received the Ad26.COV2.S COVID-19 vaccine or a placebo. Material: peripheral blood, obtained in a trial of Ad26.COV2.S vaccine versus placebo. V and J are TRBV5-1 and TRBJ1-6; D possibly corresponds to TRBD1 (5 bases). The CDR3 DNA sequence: TGCGCCAGCAGCCGGGACCAGCTGAGGTCACCCCTCCACTTT. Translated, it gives CASSRDQLRSPLHF.